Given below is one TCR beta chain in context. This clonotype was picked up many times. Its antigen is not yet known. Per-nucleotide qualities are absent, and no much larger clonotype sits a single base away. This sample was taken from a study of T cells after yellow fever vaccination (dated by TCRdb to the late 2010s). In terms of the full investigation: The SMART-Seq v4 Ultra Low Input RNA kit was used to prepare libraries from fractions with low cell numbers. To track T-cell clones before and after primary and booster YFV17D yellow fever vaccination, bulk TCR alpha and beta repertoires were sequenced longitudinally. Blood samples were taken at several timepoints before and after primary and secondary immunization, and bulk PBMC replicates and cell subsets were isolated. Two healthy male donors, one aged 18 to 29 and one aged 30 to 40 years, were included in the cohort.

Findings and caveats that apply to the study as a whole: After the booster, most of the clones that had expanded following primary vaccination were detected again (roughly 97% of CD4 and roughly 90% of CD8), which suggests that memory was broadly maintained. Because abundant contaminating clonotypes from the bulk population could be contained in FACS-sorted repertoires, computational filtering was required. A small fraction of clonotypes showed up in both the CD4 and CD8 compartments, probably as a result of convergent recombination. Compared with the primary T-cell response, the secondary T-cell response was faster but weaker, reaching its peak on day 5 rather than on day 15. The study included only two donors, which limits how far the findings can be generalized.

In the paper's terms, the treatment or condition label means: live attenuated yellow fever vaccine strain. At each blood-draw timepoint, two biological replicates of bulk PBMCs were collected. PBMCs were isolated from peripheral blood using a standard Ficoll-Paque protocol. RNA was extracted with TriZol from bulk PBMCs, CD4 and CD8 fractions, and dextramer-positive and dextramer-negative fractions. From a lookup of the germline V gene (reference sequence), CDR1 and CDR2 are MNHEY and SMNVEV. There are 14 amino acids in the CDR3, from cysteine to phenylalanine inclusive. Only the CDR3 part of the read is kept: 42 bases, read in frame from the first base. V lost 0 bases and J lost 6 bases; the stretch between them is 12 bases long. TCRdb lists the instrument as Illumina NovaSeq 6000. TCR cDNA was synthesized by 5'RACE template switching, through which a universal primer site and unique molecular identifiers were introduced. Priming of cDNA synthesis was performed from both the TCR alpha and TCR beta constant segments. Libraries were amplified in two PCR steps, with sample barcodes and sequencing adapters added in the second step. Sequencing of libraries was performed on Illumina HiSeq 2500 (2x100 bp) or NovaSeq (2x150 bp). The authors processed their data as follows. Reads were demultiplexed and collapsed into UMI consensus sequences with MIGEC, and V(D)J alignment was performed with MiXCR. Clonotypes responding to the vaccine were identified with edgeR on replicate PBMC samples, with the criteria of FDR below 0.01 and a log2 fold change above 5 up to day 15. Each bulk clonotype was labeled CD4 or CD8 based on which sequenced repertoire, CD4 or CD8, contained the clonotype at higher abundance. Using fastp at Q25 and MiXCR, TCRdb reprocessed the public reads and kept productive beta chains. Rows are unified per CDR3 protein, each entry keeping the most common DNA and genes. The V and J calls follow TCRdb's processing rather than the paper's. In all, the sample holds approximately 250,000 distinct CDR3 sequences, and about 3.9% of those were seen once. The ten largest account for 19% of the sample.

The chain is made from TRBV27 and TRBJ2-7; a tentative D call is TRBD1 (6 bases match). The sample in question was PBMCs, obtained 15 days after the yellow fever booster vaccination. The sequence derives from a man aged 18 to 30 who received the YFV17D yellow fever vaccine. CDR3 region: CASSLSRTASEQYF. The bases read TGTGCCAGCAGTTTATCGCGGACAGCATCCGAGCAGTACTTC.